This T cell receptor beta chain comes out of a study of blood T cell repertoires in COVID-19. How the authors handled the data: Estimates of nucleated cell counts were drawn from the amplification of reference gene primers. The protocol was immunoSEQ multiplex PCR, while the TCRdb copy is restricted to in-frame clones and leaves out a portion. That table gives V, J and clone size, and the DNA gave D and trimming. The table records some 160,000 clones, just under 85% of them present only once. Germline lookup yields CDR1 LNHDA and CDR2 SQIVND (reference sequence). The trim removed 3 bases at V and 0 bases at J, leaving 3 bases unmatched. There are 16 residues in the CDR3.

The chain couples TRBV19 to TRBJ2-2; 8 bases align to TRBD1. Sequencing was done on a sample of peripheral blood. The clonotype originates from a woman older than 75 with COVID-19, enrolled during active disease. The CDR3 bases are TGTGCCAGTAGTATTGGACAGGGAGCGAACACCGGGGAGCTGTTTTTT. Translated: CASSIGQGANTGELFF.